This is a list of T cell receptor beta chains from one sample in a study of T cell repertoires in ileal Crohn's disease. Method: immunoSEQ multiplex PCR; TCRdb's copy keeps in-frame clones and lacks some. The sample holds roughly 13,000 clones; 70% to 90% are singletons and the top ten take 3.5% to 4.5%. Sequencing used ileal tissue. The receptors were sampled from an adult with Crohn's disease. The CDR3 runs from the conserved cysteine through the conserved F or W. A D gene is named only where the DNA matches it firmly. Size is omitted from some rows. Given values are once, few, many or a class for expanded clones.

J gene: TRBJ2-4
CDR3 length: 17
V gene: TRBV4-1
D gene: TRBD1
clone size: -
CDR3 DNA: TGCGCCAGCAGCCAACGACAGGGCTATTTCGCCAAAAACATTCAGTACTTC
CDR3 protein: CASSQRQGYFAKNIQYF

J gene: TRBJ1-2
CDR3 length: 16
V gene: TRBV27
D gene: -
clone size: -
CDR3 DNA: TGTGCCAGCAGTTTATTTCGGCCAGATCGCGGCTATGGCTACACCTTC
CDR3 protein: CASSLFRPDRGYGYTF

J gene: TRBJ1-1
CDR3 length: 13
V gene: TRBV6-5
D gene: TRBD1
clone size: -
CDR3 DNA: TGTGCCAGCGGAGGACAGGGAAGGACTGAAGCTTTCTTT
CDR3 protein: CASGGQGRTEAFF

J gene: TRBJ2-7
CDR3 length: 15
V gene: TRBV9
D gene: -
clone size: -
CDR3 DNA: TGTGCCAGCAGCGTAGATGGCGGGGGCGCCTACGAGCAGTACTTC
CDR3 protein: CASSVDGGGAYEQYF

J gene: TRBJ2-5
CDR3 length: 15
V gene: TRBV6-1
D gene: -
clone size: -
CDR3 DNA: TGTGCCAGCAGTGAAACACCGGGTTTGGAGAAGACCCAGTACTTC
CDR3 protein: CASSETPGLEKTQYF

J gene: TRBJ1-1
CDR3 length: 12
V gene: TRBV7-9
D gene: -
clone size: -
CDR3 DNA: TGTGCCAGCAGCTCCGCGGGGACTGAAGCTTTCTTT
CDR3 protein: CASSSAGTEAFF

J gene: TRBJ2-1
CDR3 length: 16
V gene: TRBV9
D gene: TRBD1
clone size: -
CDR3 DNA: TGTGCCAGCAGCGTAGGTACAGGGGGCTTCTACAATGAGCAGTTCTTC
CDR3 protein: CASSVGTGGFYNEQFF

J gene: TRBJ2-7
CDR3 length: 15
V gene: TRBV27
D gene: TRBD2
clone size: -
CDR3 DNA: TGTGCCAGCAGTGGTCGGCTAGCGGGGGGTTACGAGCAGTACTTC
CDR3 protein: CASSGRLAGGYEQYF

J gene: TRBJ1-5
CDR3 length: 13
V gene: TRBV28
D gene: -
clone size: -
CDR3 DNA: TGTGCCAGCAGCCCCCCGAGGGATCAGCCCCAGCATTTT
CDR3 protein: CASSPPRDQPQHF

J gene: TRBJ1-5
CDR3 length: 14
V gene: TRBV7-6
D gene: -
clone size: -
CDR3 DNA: TGTGCCAGCAGCCCGACAGGTCCCAATCAGCCCCAGCATTTT
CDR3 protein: CASSPTGPNQPQHF

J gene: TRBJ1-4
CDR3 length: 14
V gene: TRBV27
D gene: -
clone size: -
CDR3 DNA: TGTGCCAGCAGTTGGGACACAACTAATGAAAAACTGTTTTTT
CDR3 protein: CASSWDTTNEKLFF

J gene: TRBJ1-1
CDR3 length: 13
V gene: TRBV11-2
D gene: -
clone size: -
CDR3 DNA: TGTGCCAGCAGCTTAGCCCCTGAGACTGAAGCTTTCTTT
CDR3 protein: CASSLAPETEAFF

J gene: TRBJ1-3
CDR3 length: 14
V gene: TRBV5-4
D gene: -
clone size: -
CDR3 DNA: TGTGCCAGCAGCTTGGACGGTTCTGGAAACACCATATATTTT
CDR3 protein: CASSLDGSGNTIYF

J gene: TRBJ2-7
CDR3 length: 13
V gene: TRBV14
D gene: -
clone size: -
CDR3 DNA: TGTGCCAGCAGCTCTTATATCTCCTACGAGCAGTACTTC
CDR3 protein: CASSSYISYEQYF

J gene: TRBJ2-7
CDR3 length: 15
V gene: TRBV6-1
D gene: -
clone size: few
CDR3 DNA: TGTGCCAGCAGTGAAGGGACTGACACTGCCTACGAGCAGTACTTC
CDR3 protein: CASSEGTDTAYEQYF